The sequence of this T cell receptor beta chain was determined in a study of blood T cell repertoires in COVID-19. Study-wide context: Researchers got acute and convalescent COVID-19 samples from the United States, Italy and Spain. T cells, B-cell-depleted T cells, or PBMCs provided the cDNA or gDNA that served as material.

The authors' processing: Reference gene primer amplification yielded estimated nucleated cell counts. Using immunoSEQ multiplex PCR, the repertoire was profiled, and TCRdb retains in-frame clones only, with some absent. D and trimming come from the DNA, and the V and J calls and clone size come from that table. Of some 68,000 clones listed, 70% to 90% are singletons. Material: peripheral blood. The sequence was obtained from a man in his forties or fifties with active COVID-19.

The CDR3 is CASSSIAGQGRNTIYF. CDR3 in DNA: TGTGCCAGCTCATCGATCGCGGGACAGGGAAGAAACACCATATATTTT. The J gene is TRBJ1-3, the V gene TRBV18, with 9 bases lining up with TRBD1. The CDR3 runs to 16 residues. Germline V lookup: CDR1 KGHSH, CDR2 LQKENI. With 5 bases clipped from V and 5 bases from J, the junction kept 10 bases outside the gene matches. Together with reference TRBV18 and TRBJ1-3, the CDR3 gives the full variable domain: NAGVMQNPRHLVRRRGQEARLRCSPMKGHSHVYWYRQLPEEGLKFMVYLQKENIIDESGMPKERFSAEFPKEGPSILRIQQVVRGDSAAYFCASSSIAGQGRNTIYFGEGSWLTVV.